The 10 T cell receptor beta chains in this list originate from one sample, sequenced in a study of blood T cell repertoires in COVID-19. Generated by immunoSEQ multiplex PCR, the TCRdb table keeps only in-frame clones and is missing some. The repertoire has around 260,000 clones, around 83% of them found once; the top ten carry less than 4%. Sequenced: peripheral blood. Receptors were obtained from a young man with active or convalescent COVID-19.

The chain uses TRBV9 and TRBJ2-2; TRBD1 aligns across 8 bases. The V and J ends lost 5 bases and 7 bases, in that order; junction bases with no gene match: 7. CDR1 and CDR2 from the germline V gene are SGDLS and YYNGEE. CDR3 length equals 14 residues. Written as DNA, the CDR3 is TGTGCCAGCAGGTCGCAGGGGGCGGTCGGGGAGCTGTTTTTT. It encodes CASRSQGAVGELFF.

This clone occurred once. The DNA of the CDR3 is TGTGCCTGGAGTATCGGGACAGGGGGGTCTTTCGCCACCATATATTTT. Translation gives CAWSIGTGGSFATIYF. This rearrangement joins TRBV30 to TRBJ1-3, with 11 positions matching TRBD1. J gave up 9 bases and V 2 bases, and 12 bases lay outside the gene matches. The CDR3 totals 16 residues. Germline CDR1 GTSNPN, CDR2 SVGIG (reference sequence).

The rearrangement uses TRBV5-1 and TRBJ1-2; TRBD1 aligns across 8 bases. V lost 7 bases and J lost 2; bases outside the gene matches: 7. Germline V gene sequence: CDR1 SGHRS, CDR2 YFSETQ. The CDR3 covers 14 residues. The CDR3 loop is CASRMRQGNYGYTF. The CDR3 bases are TGCGCCAGCCGTATGAGACAGGGGAACTATGGCTACACCTTC.

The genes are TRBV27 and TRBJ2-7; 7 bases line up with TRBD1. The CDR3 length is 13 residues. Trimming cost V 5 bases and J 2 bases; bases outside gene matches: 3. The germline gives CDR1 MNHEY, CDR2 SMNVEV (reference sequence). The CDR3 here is CASSRQGPYEQYF. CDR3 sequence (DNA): TGTGCCAGCAGTAGACAGGGTCCCTACGAGCAGTACTTC.

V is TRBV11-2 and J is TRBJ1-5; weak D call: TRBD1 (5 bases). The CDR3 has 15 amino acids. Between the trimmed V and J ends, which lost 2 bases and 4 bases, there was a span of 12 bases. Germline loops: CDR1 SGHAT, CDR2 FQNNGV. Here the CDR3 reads CASSLFGRTNQPQHF. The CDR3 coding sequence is TGTGCCAGCAGCTTATTCGGCAGGACAAATCAGCCCCAGCATTTT.

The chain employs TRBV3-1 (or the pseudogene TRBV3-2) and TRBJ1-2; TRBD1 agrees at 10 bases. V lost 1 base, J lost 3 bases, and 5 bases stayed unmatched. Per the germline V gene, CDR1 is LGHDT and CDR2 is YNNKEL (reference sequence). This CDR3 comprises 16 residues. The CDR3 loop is CASSQALGQGHYGYTF. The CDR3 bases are TGTGCCAGCAGCCAAGCCCTGGGACAGGGGCACTATGGCTACACCTTC.

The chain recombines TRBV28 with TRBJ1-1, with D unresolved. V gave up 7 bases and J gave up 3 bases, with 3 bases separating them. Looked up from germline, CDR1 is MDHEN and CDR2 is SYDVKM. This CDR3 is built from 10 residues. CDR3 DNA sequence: TGTGCCAGCATAGACACTGAAGCTTTCTTT. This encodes CASIDTEAFF. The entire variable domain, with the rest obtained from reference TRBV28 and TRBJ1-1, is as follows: DVKVTQSSRYLVKRTGEKVFLECVQDMDHENMFWYRQDPGLGLRLIYFSYDVKMKEKGDIPEGYSVSREKKERFSLILESASTNQTSMYLCASIDTEAFFGQGTRLTVV.

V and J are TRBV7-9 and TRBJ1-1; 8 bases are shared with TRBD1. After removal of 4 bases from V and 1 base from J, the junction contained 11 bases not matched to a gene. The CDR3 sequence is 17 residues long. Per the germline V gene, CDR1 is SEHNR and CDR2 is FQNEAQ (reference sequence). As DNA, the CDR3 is TGTGCCAGCAGCTCTTTCTACGGACAGGGAGAGAACACTGAAGCTTTCTTT. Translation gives CASSSFYGQGENTEAFF. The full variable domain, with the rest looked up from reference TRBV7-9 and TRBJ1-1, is DTGVSQNPRHKITKRGQNVTFRCDPISEHNRLYWYRQTLGQGPEFLTYFQNEAQLEKSRLLSDRFSAERPKGSFSTLEIQRTEQGDSAMYLCASSSFYGQGENTEAFFGQGTRLTVV.

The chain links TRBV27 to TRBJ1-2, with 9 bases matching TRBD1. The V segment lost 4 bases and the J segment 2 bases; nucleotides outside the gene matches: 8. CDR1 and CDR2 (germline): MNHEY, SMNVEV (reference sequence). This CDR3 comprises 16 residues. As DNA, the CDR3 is TGTGCCAGCAGTTCGGTTACCGGGACAGGGAACTATGGCTACACCTTC. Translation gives CASSSVTGTGNYGYTF.

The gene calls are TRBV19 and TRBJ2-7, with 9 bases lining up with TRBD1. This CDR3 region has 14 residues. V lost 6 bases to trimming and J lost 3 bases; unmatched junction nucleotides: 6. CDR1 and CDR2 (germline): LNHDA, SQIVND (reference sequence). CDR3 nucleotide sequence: TGTGCCAGTAGCCTCCGGGACAGGGACTACGAGCAGTACTTC. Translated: CASSLRDRDYEQYF.